A single sample is the source of the 8 T cell receptor beta chains below, sequenced in a study of blood T cell repertoires in COVID-19. Here immunoSEQ multiplex PCR was the method, and the copy in TCRdb shows in-frame clones only, minus some. The repertoire has 150,000 to 200,000 clones, more than 75% of them found once; the top ten carry 6%. The specimen sequenced was peripheral blood. The receptors were gathered from a middle-aged man with active or convalescent COVID-19.

The gene calls are TRBV9 and TRBJ2-7, with D possibly TRBD2 on 6 matching bases. The CDR3 contains 16 residues. Trimming removed 0 bases at V and 0 bases at J, with 13 bases between. In germline, CDR1 is SGDLS, CDR2 YYNGEE. The CDR3 here is CASSVGTTRTSYEQYF. CDR3 sequence (DNA): TGTGCCAGCAGCGTAGGGACTACCCGAACCTCCTACGAGCAGTACTTC. Combining the CDR3 with reference TRBV9 and TRBJ2-7 gives the whole variable domain DSGVTQTPKHLITATGQRVTLRCSPRSGDLSVYWYQQSLDQGLQFLIQYYNGEERAKGNILERFSAQQFPDLHSELNLSSLELGDSALYFCASSVGTTRTSYEQYFGPGTRLTVT.

The rearrangement joins TRBV18 to TRBJ2-7; a weak D match, TRBD2 (6 bases). The CDR3 contains 14 residues. V was shortened by 3 bases and J by 6 bases, with 15 bases between the two germline ends. The germline gives CDR1 KGHSH, CDR2 LQKENI. In DNA, the CDR3 is TGTGCCAGCTCACCGTCCGGGAGCTCGGGCGAGCAGTACTTC. This encodes CASSPSGSSGEQYF.

The chain uses TRBV19 and TRBJ1-2, with 10 nucleotides matching TRBD1. Per the germline V gene, CDR1 is LNHDA and CDR2 is SQIVND (reference sequence). CDR3 size: 16 residues. The V and J ends lost 3 bases and 4 bases, in that order; junction bases with no gene match: 8. The CDR3 coding sequence is TGTGCCAGTAGTATTTCCGGGACAGGGGTTGGCTATGGCTACACCTTC. This translates into CASSISGTGVGYGYTF. Using reference TRBV19 and TRBJ1-2 for the parts outside the CDR3, the full variable domain is DGGITQSPKYLFRKEGQNVTLSCEQNLNHDAMYWYRQDPGQGLRLIYYSQIVNDFQKGDIAEGYSVSREKKESFPLTVTSAQKNPTAFYLCASSISGTGVGYGYTFGSGTRLTVV.

The V and J genes are TRBV19 and TRBJ1-1; D is perhaps TRBD1 (5 bases). The V and J ends lost 1 base and 11 bases respectively, with 11 bases between them. The CDR3 spans 12 residues. CDR1 and CDR2 (germline): LNHDA, SQIVND (reference sequence). CDR3 protein: CASSIARDNAFF. The CDR3 region has the DNA TGTGCCAGTAGTATAGCCAGGGATAACGCTTTCTTT.

The rearrangement uses TRBV29-1 and TRBJ2-3; TRBD2 agrees at 7 bases. CDR3 length equals 14 residues. Per germline, CDR1 SQVTM and CDR2 ANQGSEA. Unmatched junction bases numbered 8, after V lost 4 bases and J lost 4 bases. CDR3 loop: CSVGFAGRADTQYF. The DNA of the CDR3 is TGCAGCGTTGGGTTTGCGGGGAGGGCAGATACGCAGTATTTT.

The chain has TRBV7-2 and TRBJ2-7; D perhaps matches TRBD2 (6 bases). This CDR3 region has 12 residues. Looked up from germline, CDR1 is SGHTA and CDR2 is FQGNSA. Trimming removed 4 bases at V and 6 bases at J, with 10 bases between. DNA of the CDR3: TGTGCCAGCAGCTCGACTAGAAGCGAGCAGTACTTC. Amino acid sequence: CASSSTRSEQYF.

With respect to this clone: At the DNA level, this CDR3 is encoded by other sequences in the same sample as well. The V and J genes are TRBV2 and TRBJ2-2; the match to TRBD1 covers 7 bases. The CDR3 has 13 amino acids. V lost 4 bases, J lost 6 bases, and 2 bases stayed unmatched. The germline V gene encodes CDR1 SNHLY and CDR2 FYNNEI. In DNA form, the CDR3 reads TGTGCCAGCAGTGGACAGGGCTCCGGGGAGCTGTTTTTT. Translated, it gives CASSGQGSGELFF.

DNA for the CDR3: TGCGCCAGCAGCCAGCTAGCGGGGGCCTCCTACAATGAGCAGTTCTTC. It specifies CASSQLAGASYNEQFF. The genes are TRBV5-1 and TRBJ2-1; 10 positions agree with TRBD2. Losses at the gene ends were 4 bases for V and 0 bases for J; bases not matched to a gene: 4. Per the germline V gene, CDR1 is SGHRS and CDR2 is YFSETQ. The CDR3 extends over 16 amino acids.